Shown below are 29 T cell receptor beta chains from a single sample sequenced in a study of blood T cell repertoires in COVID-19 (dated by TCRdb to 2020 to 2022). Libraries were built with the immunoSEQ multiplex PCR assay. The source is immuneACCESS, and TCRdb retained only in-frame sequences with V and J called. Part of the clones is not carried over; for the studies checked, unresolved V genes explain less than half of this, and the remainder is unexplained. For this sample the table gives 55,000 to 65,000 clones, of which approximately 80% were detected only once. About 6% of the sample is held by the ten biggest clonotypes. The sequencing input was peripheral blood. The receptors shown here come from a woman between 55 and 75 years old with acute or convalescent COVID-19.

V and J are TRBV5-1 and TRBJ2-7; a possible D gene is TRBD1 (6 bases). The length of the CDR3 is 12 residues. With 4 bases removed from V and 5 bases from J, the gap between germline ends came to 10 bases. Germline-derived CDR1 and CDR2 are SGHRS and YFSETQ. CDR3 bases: TGCGCCAGCAGCAAACAGGGCCACGAGCAGTACTTC. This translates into CASSKQGHEQYF.

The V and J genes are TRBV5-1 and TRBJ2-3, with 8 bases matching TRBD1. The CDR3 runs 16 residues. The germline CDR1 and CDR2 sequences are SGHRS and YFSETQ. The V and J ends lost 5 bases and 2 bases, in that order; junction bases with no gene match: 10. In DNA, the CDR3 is TGCGCCAGCAGAAAGGGTGGGACAGGAGTCACAGATACGCAGTATTTT. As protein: CASRKGGTGVTDTQYF.

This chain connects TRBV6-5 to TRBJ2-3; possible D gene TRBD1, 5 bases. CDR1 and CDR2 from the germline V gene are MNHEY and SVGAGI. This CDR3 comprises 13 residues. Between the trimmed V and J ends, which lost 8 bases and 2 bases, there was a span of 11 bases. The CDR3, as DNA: TGTGCCAGCTCGGACACCCACACAGATACGCAGTATTTT. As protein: CASSDTHTDTQYF.

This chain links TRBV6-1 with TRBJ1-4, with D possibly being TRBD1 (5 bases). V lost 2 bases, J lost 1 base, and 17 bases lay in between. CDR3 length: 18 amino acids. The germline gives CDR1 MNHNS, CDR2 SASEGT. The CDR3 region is CASSEQGVKVVTNEKLFF. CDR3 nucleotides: TGTGCCAGCAGTGAACAGGGTGTGAAGGTTGTAACTAATGAAAAACTGTTTTTT.

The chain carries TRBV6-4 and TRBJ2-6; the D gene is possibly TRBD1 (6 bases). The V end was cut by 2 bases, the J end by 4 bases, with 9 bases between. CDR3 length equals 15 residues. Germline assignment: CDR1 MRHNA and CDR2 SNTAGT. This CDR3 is CASSDQGPGANVLTF. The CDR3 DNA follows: TGTGCCAGCAGTGACCAGGGGCCCGGGGCCAACGTCCTGACTTTC.

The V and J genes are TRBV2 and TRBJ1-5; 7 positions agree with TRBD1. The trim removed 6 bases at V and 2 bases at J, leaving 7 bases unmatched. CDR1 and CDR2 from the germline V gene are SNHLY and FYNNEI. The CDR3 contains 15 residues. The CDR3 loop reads CASRKTGSGNQPQHF. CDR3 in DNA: TGTGCCAGCAGGAAGACAGGGTCTGGCAATCAGCCCCAGCATTTT. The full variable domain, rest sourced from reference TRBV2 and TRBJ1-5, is EPEVTQTPSHQVTQMGQEVILRCVPISNHLYFYWYRQILGQKVEFLVSFYNNEISEKSEIFDDQFSVERPDGSNFTLKIRSTKLEDSAMYFCASRKTGSGNQPQHFGDGTRLSIL.

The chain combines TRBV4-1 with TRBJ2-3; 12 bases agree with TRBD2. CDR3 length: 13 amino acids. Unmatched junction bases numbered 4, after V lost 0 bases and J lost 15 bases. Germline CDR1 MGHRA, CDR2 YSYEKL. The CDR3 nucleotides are TGCGCCAGCAGCCAAGAATCGACTAGCGGGGGATATTTT. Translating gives CASSQESTSGGYF.

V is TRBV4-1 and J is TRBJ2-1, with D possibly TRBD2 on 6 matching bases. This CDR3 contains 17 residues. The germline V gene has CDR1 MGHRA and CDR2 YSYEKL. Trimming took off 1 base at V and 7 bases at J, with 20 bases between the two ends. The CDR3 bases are TGCGCCAGCAGCCAAGTCTCGTTAGGGAGGAAAAGGAATGAGCAGTTCTTC. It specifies CASSQVSLGRKRNEQFF.

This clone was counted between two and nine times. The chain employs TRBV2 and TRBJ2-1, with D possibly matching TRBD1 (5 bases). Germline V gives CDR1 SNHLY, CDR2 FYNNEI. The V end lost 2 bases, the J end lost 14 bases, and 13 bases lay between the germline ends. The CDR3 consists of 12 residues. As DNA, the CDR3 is TGTGCCAGCAGTGAATCCCGACAGTTAGAGTTCTTC. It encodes CASSESRQLEFF. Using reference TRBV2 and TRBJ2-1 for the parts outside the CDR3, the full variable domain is EPEVTQTPSHQVTQMGQEVILRCVPISNHLYFYWYRQILGQKVEFLVSFYNNEISEKSEIFDDQFSVERPDGSNFTLKIRSTKLEDSAMYFCASSESRQLEFFGPGTRLTVL.

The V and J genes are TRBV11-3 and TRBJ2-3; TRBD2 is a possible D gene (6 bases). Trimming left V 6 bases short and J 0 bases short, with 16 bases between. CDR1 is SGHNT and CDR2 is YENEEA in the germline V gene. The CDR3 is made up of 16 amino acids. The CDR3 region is CASSTGTAGSTDTQYF. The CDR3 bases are TGTGCCAGCAGTACTGGGACTGCCGGTAGCACAGATACGCAGTATTTT.

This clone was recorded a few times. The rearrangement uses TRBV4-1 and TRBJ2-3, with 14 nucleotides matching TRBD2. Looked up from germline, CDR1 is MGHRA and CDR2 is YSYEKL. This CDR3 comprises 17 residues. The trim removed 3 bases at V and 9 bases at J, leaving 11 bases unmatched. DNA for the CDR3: TGCGCCAGCAGCCAGGGACTAGCGGGGGTCTCATCTTCGACGCAGTATTTT. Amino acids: CASSQGLAGVSSSTQYF.

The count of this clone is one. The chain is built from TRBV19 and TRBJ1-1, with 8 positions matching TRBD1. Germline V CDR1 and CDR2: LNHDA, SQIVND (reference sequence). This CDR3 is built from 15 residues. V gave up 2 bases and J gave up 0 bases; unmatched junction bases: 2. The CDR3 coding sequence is TGTGCCAGTAGTATAAGGGGACAGGTGAACACTGAAGCTTTCTTT. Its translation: CASSIRGQVNTEAFF.

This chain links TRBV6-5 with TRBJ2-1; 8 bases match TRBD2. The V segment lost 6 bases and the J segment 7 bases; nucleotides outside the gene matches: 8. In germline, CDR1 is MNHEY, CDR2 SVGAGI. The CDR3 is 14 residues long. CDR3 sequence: CASRPRGGRNEQFF. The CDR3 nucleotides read TGTGCCAGCAGGCCCCGGGGGGGCCGGAATGAGCAGTTCTTC.

CDR3 sequence: CASSYVQDSPLHF. The CDR3 DNA reads TGTGCCAGCAGTTATGTCCAGGATTCACCCCTCCACTTT. V usage is TRBV6-5 and J usage is TRBJ1-6; D is unclear. This CDR3 has 13 residues. V dropped 3 bases and J dropped 8 bases, with 8 bases sitting between them. Germline V CDR1 and CDR2: MNHEY, SVGAGI.

CDR3 in amino acids: CASRFGVASGGNEQFF. The DNA of the CDR3 is TGTGCCAGCAGATTTGGGGTGGCTAGCGGGGGCAATGAGCAGTTCTTC. This sequence joins TRBV7-9 and TRBJ2-1; 10 nucleotides match TRBD2. V lost 6 bases, J lost 6 bases, and 11 bases stayed unmatched. Germline V gene lookup returns CDR1 SEHNR and CDR2 FQNEAQ (reference sequence). The CDR3 has 16 residues. Full variable domain (remainder filled in from reference TRBV7-9 and TRBJ2-1): DTGVSQNPRHKITKRGQNVTFRCDPISEHNRLYWYRQTLGQGPEFLTYFQNEAQLEKSRLLSDRFSAERPKGSFSTLEIQRTEQGDSAMYLCASRFGVASGGNEQFFGPGTRLTVL.

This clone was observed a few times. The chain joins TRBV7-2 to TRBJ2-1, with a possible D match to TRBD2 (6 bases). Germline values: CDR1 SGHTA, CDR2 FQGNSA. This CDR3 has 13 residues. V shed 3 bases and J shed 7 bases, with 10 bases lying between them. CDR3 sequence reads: CASSLEGWNEQFF. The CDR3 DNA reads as TGTGCCAGCAGCTTGGAGGGGTGGAATGAGCAGTTCTTC. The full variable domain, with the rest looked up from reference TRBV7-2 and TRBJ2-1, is GAGVSQSPSNKVTEKGKDVELRCDPISGHTALYWYRQSLGQGLEFLIYFQGNSAPDKSGLPSDRFSAERTGGSVSTLTIQRTQQEDSAVYLCASSLEGWNEQFFGPGTRLTVL.

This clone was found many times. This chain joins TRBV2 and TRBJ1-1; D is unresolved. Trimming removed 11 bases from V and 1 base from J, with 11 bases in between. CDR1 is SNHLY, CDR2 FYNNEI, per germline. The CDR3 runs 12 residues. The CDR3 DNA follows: TGTGCCTGCAACCGGGGGAACACTGAAGCTTTCTTT. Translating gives CACNRGNTEAFF.

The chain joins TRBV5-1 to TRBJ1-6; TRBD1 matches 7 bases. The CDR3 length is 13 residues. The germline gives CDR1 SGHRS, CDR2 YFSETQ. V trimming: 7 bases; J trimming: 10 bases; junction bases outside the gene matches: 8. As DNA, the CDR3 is TGCGCCAGCGGAAGAACAGGGGACTCACCCCTCCACTTT. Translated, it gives CASGRTGDSPLHF.

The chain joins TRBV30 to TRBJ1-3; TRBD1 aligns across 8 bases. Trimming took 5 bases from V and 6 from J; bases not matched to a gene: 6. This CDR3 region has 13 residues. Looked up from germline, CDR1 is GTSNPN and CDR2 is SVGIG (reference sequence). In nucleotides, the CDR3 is TGTGCCTGGGGACAGGGTCTAACAAACACCATATATTTT. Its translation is CAWGQGLTNTIYF.

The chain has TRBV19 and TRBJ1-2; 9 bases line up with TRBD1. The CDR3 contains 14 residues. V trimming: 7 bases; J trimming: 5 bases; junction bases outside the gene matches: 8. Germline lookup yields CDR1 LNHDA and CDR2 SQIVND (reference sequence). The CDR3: CASTTDRGRYGYTF. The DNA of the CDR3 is TGTGCCAGTACCACGGACAGGGGAAGGTATGGCTACACCTTC.

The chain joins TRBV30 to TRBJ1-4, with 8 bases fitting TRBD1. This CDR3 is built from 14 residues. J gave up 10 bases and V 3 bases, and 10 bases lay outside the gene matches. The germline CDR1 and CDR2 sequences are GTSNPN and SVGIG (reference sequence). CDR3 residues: CAWRQTGAKGKLFF. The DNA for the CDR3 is TGTGCCTGGAGACAGACAGGGGCCAAAGGAAAACTGTTTTTT. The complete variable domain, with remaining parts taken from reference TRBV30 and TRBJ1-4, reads SQTIHQWPATLVQPVGSPLSLECTVEGTSNPNLYWYRQAAGRGLQLLFYSVGIGQISSEVPQNLSASRPQDRQFILSSKKLLLSDSGFYLCAWRQTGAKGKLFFGSGTQLSVL.

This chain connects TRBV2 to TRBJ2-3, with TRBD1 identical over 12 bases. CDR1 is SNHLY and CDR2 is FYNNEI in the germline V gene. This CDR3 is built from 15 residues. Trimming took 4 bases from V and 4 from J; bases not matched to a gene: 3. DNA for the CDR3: TGTGCCAGCAGTGGGGACAGGGGGCGAGCAGATACGCAGTATTTT. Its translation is CASSGDRGRADTQYF.

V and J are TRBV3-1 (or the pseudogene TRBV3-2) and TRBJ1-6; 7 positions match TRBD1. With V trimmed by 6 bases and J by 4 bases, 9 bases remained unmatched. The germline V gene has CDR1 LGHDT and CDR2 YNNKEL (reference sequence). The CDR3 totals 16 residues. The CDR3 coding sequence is TGTGCCAGCAGGCCCAACGGACAGGCGTATAATTCACCCCTCCACTTT. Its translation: CASRPNGQAYNSPLHF.

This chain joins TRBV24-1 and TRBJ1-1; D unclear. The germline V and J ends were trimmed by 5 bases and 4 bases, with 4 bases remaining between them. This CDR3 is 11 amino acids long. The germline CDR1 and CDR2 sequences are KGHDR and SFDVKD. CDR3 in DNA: TGTGCCACCAGTGCCGGCACTGAAGCTTTCTTT. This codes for CATSAGTEAFF.

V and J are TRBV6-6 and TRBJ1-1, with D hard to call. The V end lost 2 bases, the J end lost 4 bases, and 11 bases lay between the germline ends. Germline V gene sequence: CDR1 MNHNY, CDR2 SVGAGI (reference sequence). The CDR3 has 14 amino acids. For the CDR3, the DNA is TGTGCCAGCAGTTACGGCCGGGGAACCACTGAAGCTTTCTTT. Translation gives CASSYGRGTTEAFF.

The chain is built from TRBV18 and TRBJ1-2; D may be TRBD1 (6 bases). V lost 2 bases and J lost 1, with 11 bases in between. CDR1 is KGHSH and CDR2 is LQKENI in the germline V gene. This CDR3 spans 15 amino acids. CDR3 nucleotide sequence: TGTGCCAGCTCACCAAGCAACAGGGATAACTATGGCTACACCTTC. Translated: CASSPSNRDNYGYTF.

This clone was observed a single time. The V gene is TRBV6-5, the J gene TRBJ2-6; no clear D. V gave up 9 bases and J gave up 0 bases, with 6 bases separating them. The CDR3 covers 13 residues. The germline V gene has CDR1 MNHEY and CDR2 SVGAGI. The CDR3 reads CASTSSGANVLTF. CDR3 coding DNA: TGTGCCAGTACCAGCTCTGGGGCCAACGTCCTGACTTTC.

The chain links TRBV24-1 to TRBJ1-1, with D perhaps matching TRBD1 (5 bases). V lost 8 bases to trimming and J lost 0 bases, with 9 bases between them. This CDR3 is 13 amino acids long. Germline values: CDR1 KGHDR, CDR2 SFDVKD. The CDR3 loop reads CATTNRLNTEAFF. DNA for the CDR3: TGTGCCACCACCAACAGGTTGAACACTGAAGCTTTCTTT.

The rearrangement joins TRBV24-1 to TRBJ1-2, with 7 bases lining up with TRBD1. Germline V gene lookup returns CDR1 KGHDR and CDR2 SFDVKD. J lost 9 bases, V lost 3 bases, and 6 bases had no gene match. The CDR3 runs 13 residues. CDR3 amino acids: CATSDPGGRSYTF. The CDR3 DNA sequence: TGTGCCACCAGTGATCCAGGGGGACGTAGCTACACCTTC.